The rows below give T cell receptor beta chains drawn from one sample of a study of graft-versus-host responses after intestinal transplantation. Sequenced by immunoSEQ multiplex PCR; TCRdb stores in-frame clones only, minus some. The table has 40,000 to 55,000 clones, 84% seen once. Their recognized antigens are unknown. Sequenced material: unstimulated CD4+ T cells sorted from spleen or lymph node cells, taken before transplant. The receptors shown here come from a human donor who was the organ donor for an intestinal transplant. CDR3s include the opening cysteine and the closing phenylalanine or tryptophan. Fields, in order: clone size, V gene, D gene, J gene, CDR3 DNA, CDR3 protein. A D gene is named only where the DNA matches it firmly. Part of the rows lack a size; the others show once, few, many or a class for expanded clones.

abundance: NA; v_gene: TRBV10-3; d_gene: TRBD2; j_gene: TRBJ2-3; CDR3nt: TGTGCCATCAGTGAGCGACAACTAGCGGGGGACACAGATACGCAGTATTTT; CDR3aa: CAISERQLAGDTDTQYF
abundance: NA; v_gene: TRBV5-1; d_gene: NA; j_gene: TRBJ1-6; CDR3nt: TGCGCCAGCAGCAGAGGGACGGAGAATTCACCCCTCCACTTT; CDR3aa: CASSRGTENSPLHF
abundance: NA; v_gene: TRBV19; d_gene: NA; j_gene: TRBJ1-2; CDR3nt: TGTGCCAGTAGTGAACGCAAGGCAAATCGAAAGACCTATGGCTACACCTTC; CDR3aa: CASSERKANRKTYGYTF
abundance: NA; v_gene: TRBV6-1; d_gene: TRBD1; j_gene: TRBJ1-2; CDR3nt: TGTGCCAATCGACAGGGGAGGGTCGGGGGCTACACCTTC; CDR3aa: CANRQGRVGGYTF
abundance: NA; v_gene: TRBV11-2; d_gene: TRBD2; j_gene: TRBJ2-7; CDR3nt: TGTGCCAGTAGCGGGTCCCACTCCTACGAGCAGTACTTC; CDR3aa: CASSGSHSYEQYF
abundance: once; v_gene: TRBV5-1; d_gene: TRBD1; j_gene: TRBJ2-7; CDR3nt: TGCGCCAGCAGCTTGGCAAAGACAGGGTATGCCCACGAGCAGTACTTC; CDR3aa: CASSLAKTGYAHEQYF
abundance: NA; v_gene: TRBV7-2; d_gene: NA; j_gene: TRBJ1-6; CDR3nt: TGTGCCAGCAGCTTACGATCACCCCTCCACTTT; CDR3aa: CASSLRSPLHF
abundance: NA; v_gene: TRBV30; d_gene: TRBD1; j_gene: TRBJ2-7; CDR3nt: TGTGCCTGGAGTAGGGGACAGGGGGCCTACGAGCAGTACTTC; CDR3aa: CAWSRGQGAYEQYF
abundance: NA; v_gene: TRBV6-5; d_gene: TRBD1; j_gene: TRBJ1-6; CDR3nt: TGTGCCAGCCGGAAAGGACAGGGATTGAATTCACCCCTCCACTTT; CDR3aa: CASRKGQGLNSPLHF
abundance: NA; v_gene: TRBV7-2; d_gene: NA; j_gene: TRBJ2-5; CDR3nt: TGTGCCAGCAGCTTGGCCGGGACAAGAGAGACCCAGTACTTC; CDR3aa: CASSLAGTRETQYF
abundance: NA; v_gene: TRBV5-4; d_gene: NA; j_gene: TRBJ1-1; CDR3nt: TGTGCCAGCAGCTTGGATATCCAGGTTAACACTGAAGCTTTCTTT; CDR3aa: CASSLDIQVNTEAFF
abundance: NA; v_gene: TRBV19; d_gene: TRBD1; j_gene: TRBJ1-5; CDR3nt: TGTGCCAGCATCGGACAGGGGGCGGGGGATCAGCCCCAGCATTTT; CDR3aa: CASIGQGAGDQPQHF
abundance: NA; v_gene: TRBV6-1; d_gene: NA; j_gene: TRBJ1-2; CDR3nt: TGTGCCAGCAGTCGCGGGACCCTTGAGAACTATGGCTACACCTTC; CDR3aa: CASSRGTLENYGYTF
abundance: NA; v_gene: TRBV7-9; d_gene: NA; j_gene: TRBJ1-2; CDR3nt: TGTGCCAGCAGCTTAGCGCCTGGGGGCGGCTACACCTTC; CDR3aa: CASSLAPGGGYTF
abundance: NA; v_gene: TRBV5-4; d_gene: NA; j_gene: TRBJ2-7; CDR3nt: TGTGCCAGCAGCTTGGAGGTCGGTTATGGTTACGAGCAGTACTTC; CDR3aa: CASSLEVGYGYEQYF
abundance: NA; v_gene: TRBV20-1; d_gene: TRBD2; j_gene: TRBJ2-7; CDR3nt: TGCAGTGCTAGCGGGAGGGACGAGCAGTACTTC; CDR3aa: CSASGRDEQYF
abundance: NA; v_gene: TRBV30; d_gene: NA; j_gene: TRBJ1-2; CDR3nt: TGTGCCTGGAGCCCAGGTTGGGGGCTCTATGGCTACACCTTC; CDR3aa: CAWSPGWGLYGYTF
abundance: NA; v_gene: TRBV5-1; d_gene: NA; j_gene: TRBJ1-2; CDR3nt: TGCGCCAGCAGCTTGGGACAAAACTATGGCTACACCTTC; CDR3aa: CASSLGQNYGYTF
abundance: NA; v_gene: TRBV10-3; d_gene: NA; j_gene: TRBJ1-2; CDR3nt: TGTGCCATCAGTGAATCTGATTATGGCTACACCTTC; CDR3aa: CAISESDYGYTF
abundance: NA; v_gene: TRBV6-5; d_gene: NA; j_gene: TRBJ2-7; CDR3nt: TGTGCCAGCAGTGTCCAGGGGTCCTACGAGCAGTACTTC; CDR3aa: CASSVQGSYEQYF
abundance: few; v_gene: TRBV5-6; d_gene: NA; j_gene: TRBJ2-7; CDR3nt: TGTGCCACTACGATCTGGGGGAGGACGACCTACGAGCAGTACTTC; CDR3aa: CATTIWGRTTYEQYF
abundance: once; v_gene: TRBV5-1; d_gene: NA; j_gene: TRBJ1-5; CDR3nt: TGCGCCAGCAGCTTGGCCCGTAGTAATCAGCCCCAGCATTTT; CDR3aa: CASSLARSNQPQHF
abundance: NA; v_gene: TRBV25-1; d_gene: NA; j_gene: TRBJ2-5; CDR3nt: TGTGCCAGCAGTAGGGGGGCACAAGAGACCCAGTACTTC; CDR3aa: CASSRGAQETQYF
abundance: NA; v_gene: TRBV15; d_gene: TRBD2; j_gene: TRBJ2-7; CDR3nt: TGTGCCACCAGCAGAGATCCTAGCGGGAGCTACGAGCAGTACTTC; CDR3aa: CATSRDPSGSYEQYF
abundance: NA; v_gene: TRBV6-5; d_gene: NA; j_gene: TRBJ2-5; CDR3nt: TGTGCCAGCAGCCTCAGGGAGACCCAGTACTTC; CDR3aa: CASSLRETQYF
abundance: NA; v_gene: TRBV2; d_gene: TRBD1; j_gene: TRBJ1-2; CDR3nt: TGTGCCAGCAGTGAAGCTTCGCTTGGGACAGGTTTGGGGGGAAACTATGGCTACACCTTC; CDR3aa: CASSEASLGTGLGGNYGYTF
abundance: NA; v_gene: TRBV2; d_gene: NA; j_gene: TRBJ1-2; CDR3nt: TGTGCCAGCAGCCGTACAGCTAACTATGGCTACACCTTC; CDR3aa: CASSRTANYGYTF
abundance: NA; v_gene: TRBV5-1; d_gene: NA; j_gene: TRBJ1-2; CDR3nt: TGCGCCAGCAGCTTGGACAGGGTCTATGGCTACACCTTC; CDR3aa: CASSLDRVYGYTF
abundance: NA; v_gene: TRBV9; d_gene: NA; j_gene: TRBJ2-3; CDR3nt: TGTGCCAGCACCGTGGAGTTGATGACAGATACGCAGTATTTT; CDR3aa: CASTVELMTDTQYF
abundance: NA; v_gene: TRBV11-2; d_gene: NA; j_gene: TRBJ1-5; CDR3nt: TGTGCCAGCAGCTTAGCAGGGGATAGCAATCAGCCCCAGCATTTT; CDR3aa: CASSLAGDSNQPQHF
abundance: NA; v_gene: TRBV4-1; d_gene: TRBD2; j_gene: TRBJ2-3; CDR3nt: TGCGCCAGCAGCCAAGAGGCCCAGCGGGGGCAAGGCACAGATACGCAGTATTTT; CDR3aa: CASSQEAQRGQGTDTQYF
abundance: NA; v_gene: TRBV5-1; d_gene: NA; j_gene: TRBJ1-2; CDR3nt: TGCGCCAGCAGCCCTGGTACCTATGGCTACACCTTC; CDR3aa: CASSPGTYGYTF
abundance: NA; v_gene: TRBV27; d_gene: NA; j_gene: TRBJ1-2; CDR3nt: TGTGCCAGCAGTTTCAGGGGTGGCGGCTACACCTTC; CDR3aa: CASSFRGGGYTF
abundance: NA; v_gene: TRBV30; d_gene: TRBD1; j_gene: TRBJ2-5; CDR3nt: TGTGCCTGGAAGGGGACAGGGGAGACCCAGTACTTC; CDR3aa: CAWKGTGETQYF
abundance: NA; v_gene: TRBV11-3; d_gene: NA; j_gene: TRBJ1-1; CDR3nt: TGTGCCAGCAGTCGTCAGCCGAACACTGAAGCTTTCTTT; CDR3aa: CASSRQPNTEAFF
abundance: once; v_gene: TRBV4-1; d_gene: NA; j_gene: TRBJ2-1; CDR3nt: TGCGCCAGCAGCCAAGCCGGGGGACAGTACAATGAGCAGTTCTTC; CDR3aa: CASSQAGGQYNEQFF
abundance: NA; v_gene: TRBV5-1; d_gene: TRBD2; j_gene: TRBJ2-3; CDR3nt: TGCGCCAGCAGCTTGGGGCGGGGGGCCAGCACAGATACGCAGTATTTT; CDR3aa: CASSLGRGASTDTQYF
abundance: NA; v_gene: TRBV11-2; d_gene: NA; j_gene: TRBJ2-4; CDR3nt: TGTGCCAGCAGCTCGAGGCTGGGGGAGACGACCAAAAACATTCAGTACTTC; CDR3aa: CASSSRLGETTKNIQYF
abundance: NA; v_gene: TRBV27; d_gene: TRBD1; j_gene: TRBJ2-7; CDR3nt: TGTGCCAGCAGGGGGACAGTTAGCTCCTACGAGCAGTACTTC; CDR3aa: CASRGTVSSYEQYF
abundance: NA; v_gene: TRBV7-2; d_gene: NA; j_gene: TRBJ2-7; CDR3nt: TGTGCCAGCAGCTTGGTTTCAAAGACGGGTTCCTACGAGCAGTACTTC; CDR3aa: CASSLVSKTGSYEQYF
abundance: NA; v_gene: TRBV5-6; d_gene: NA; j_gene: TRBJ2-1; CDR3nt: TGTGCCAGCAGCTCCACAGAGTCCTACAATGAGCAGTTCTTC; CDR3aa: CASSSTESYNEQFF
abundance: NA; v_gene: TRBV2; d_gene: TRBD1; j_gene: TRBJ2-7; CDR3nt: TGTGCCAGCACCGGGACAGGGGTTAAAAACGAGCAGTACTTC; CDR3aa: CASTGTGVKNEQYF
abundance: once; v_gene: TRBV9; d_gene: NA; j_gene: TRBJ2-3; CDR3nt: TGTGCCAGCAGCGTAGAACTGAATACGCAGTATTTT; CDR3aa: CASSVELNTQYF
abundance: NA; v_gene: TRBV7-8; d_gene: NA; j_gene: TRBJ1-1; CDR3nt: TGTGCCAGCAGCATAGCGGGTGGACGGTACACTGAAGCTTTCTTT; CDR3aa: CASSIAGGRYTEAFF
abundance: once; v_gene: TRBV7-2; d_gene: NA; j_gene: TRBJ2-4; CDR3nt: TGTGCCAGCAGCCCTCGCGTAAAAGTGGGAACCAAAAACATTCAGTACTTC; CDR3aa: CASSPRVKVGTKNIQYF
abundance: NA; v_gene: TRBV2; d_gene: NA; j_gene: TRBJ2-7; CDR3nt: TGTGCCAGCAGAGGGCTCCCGATTGGCCACGAGCAGTACTTC; CDR3aa: CASRGLPIGHEQYF
abundance: NA; v_gene: TRBV6-6; d_gene: NA; j_gene: TRBJ1-5; CDR3nt: TGTGCCAGCAGAACGGGAGAGAATCAGCCCCAGCATTTT; CDR3aa: CASRTGENQPQHF
abundance: few; v_gene: TRBV6-5; d_gene: NA; j_gene: TRBJ2-6; CDR3nt: TGTGCCAGCAGCTACCTCTCTGGGGCCAACGTCCTGACTTTC; CDR3aa: CASSYLSGANVLTF